This T cell receptor (beta chain) was recovered during a study of cytomegalovirus exposure and HLA in healthy donors. Study background: Ancestry clustering placed roughly four fifths of about 400 genotyped donors in the Caucasian-associated cluster. Study-level findings and limits: Highly shared variants forming one cluster were likely a sequencing artifact. Common viral pathogens seemed to be connected with several of the most significant clusters, according to a later analysis. Roughly uniform sequencing depth across donors was assumed, possibly incorrectly.

This PCR relied on a set of 60 Vbeta primers and 13 Jbeta primers. Assay used: immunoSEQ multiplex PCR; TCRdb lists only in-frame clones, some missing. The table includes 150,000 to 200,000 clones, 77% detected once. About this clone: The antigen is unknown.

The germline gives CDR1 MGHRA, CDR2 YSYEKL. The V segment lost 0 bases and the J segment 0 bases; nucleotides outside the gene matches: 3. The CDR3 runs to 16 residues. The J gene is TRBJ2-3, the V gene TRBV4-1; 7 bases map to TRBD2. This TCR derives from a female donor in good health and CMV-seronegative. Sequenced sample: PBMCs. This CDR3 is CASSQELALSTDTQYF. The DNA for the CDR3 is TGCGCCAGCAGCCAAGAACTAGCGCTCAGCACAGATACGCAGTATTTT.